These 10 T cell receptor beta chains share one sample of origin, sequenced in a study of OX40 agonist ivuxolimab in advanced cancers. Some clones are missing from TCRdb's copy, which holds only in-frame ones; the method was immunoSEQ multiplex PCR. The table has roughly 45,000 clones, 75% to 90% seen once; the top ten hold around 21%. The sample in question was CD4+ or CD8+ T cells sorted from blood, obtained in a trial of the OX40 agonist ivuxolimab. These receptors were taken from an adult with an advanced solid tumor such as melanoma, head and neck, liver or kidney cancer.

The CDR3 DNA is TGTGCCAGCAGTTTCATCTTGACTAACTCCTACAATGAGCAGTTCTTC. Its protein is CASSFILTNSYNEQFF. The genes are TRBV27 and TRBJ2-1; D is possibly TRBD2 (5 bases). There are 16 residues in the CDR3. Germline V CDR1 and CDR2: MNHEY, SMNVEV (reference sequence). V was clipped by 3 bases and J by 0 bases, with 12 bases between them.

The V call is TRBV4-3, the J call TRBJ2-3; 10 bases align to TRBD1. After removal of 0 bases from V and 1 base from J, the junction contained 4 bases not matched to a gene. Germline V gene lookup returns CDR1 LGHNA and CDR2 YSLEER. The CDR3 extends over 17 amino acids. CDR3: CASSQDPGTGGTDTQYF. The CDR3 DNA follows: TGCGCCAGCAGCCAAGATCCGGGGACAGGGGGCACAGATACGCAGTATTTT.

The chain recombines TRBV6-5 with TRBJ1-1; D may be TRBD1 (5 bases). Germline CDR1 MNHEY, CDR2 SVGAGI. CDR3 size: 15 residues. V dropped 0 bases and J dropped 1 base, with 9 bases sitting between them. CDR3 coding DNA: TGTGCCAGCAGTTACTCGAACGGGGGGAACACTGAAGCTTTCTTT. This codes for CASSYSNGGNTEAFF.

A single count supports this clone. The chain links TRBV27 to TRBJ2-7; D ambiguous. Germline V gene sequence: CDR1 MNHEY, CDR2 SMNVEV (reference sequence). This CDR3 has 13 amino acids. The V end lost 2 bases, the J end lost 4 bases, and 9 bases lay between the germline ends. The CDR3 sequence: CASSLTVQYEQYF. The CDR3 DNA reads TGTGCCAGCAGTTTAACCGTCCAGTACGAGCAGTACTTC.

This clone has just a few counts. The CDR3 is CSVGRGTEAFF. As DNA, the CDR3 is TGCAGCGTGGGTAGGGGGACTGAAGCTTTCTTT. The genes are TRBV29-1 and TRBJ1-1, with D possibly matching TRBD1 (6 bases). V gave up 6 bases and J gave up 5 bases, with 10 bases separating them. CDR1 is SQVTM, CDR2 ANQGSEA, per germline. The CDR3 length is 11 residues. Variable domain in full (rest from reference TRBV29-1 and TRBJ1-1): SAVISQKPSRDICQRGTSLTIQCQVDSQVTMMFWYRQQPGQSLTLIATANQGSEATYESGFVIDKFPISRPNLTFSTLTVSNMSPEDSSIYLCSVGRGTEAFFGQGTRLTVV.

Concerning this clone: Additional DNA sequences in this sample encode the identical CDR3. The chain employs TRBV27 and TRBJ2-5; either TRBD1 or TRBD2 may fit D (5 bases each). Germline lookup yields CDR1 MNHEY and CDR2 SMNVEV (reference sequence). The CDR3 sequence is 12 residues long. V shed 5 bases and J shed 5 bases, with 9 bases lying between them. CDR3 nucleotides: TGTGCCAGCAGTCCCGAGGGGGAGACCCAGTACTTC. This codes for CASSPEGETQYF.

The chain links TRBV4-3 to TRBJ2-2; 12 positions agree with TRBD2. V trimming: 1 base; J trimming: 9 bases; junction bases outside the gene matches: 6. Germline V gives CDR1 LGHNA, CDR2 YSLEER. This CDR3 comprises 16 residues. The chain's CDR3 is CASSQGTSGAWWELFF. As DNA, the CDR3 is TGCGCCAGCAGCCAAGGGACTAGCGGGGCTTGGTGGGAGCTGTTTTTT.

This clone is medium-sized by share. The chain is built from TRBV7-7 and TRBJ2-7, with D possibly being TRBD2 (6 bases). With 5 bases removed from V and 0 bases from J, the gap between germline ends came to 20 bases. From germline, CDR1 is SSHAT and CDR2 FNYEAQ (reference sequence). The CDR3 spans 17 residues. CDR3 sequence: CASSQLRRGPSSYEQYF. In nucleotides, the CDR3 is TGTGCCAGCAGCCAACTAAGGCGGGGCCCCAGCTCCTACGAGCAGTACTTC.

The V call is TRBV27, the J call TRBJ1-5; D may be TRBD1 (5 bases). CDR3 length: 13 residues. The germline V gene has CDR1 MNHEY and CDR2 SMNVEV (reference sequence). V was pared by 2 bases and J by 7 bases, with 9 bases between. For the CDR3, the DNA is TGTGCCAGCAGTTTAGGGGCCCACCAGCCCCAGCATTTT. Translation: CASSLGAHQPQHF.

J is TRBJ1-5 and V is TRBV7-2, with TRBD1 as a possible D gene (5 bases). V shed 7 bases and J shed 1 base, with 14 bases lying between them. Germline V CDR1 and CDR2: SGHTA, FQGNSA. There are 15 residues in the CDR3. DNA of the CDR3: TGTGCCAGCACCATAGGGACGGCCAGCAATCAGCCCCAGCATTTT. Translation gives CASTIGTASNQPQHF.